The 31 T cell receptor beta chains reported below all come from one sample, sequenced in a study of blood T cell repertoires in COVID-19. Only in-frame clones appear in the TCRdb table, and some are missing; sequencing was by immunoSEQ multiplex PCR. This repertoire shows nearly 30,000 clones, about 80% found once; its top ten account for 45% to 50%. Material: peripheral blood. The receptor set was obtained from a woman aged 70-85 years with acute or convalescent COVID-19.

The rearrangement joins TRBV3-1 (or the pseudogene TRBV3-2) to TRBJ2-7; 11 nucleotides agree with TRBD1. The CDR3 has 15 residues. The ends lost 4 bases at V and 0 bases at J; junction bases unmatched: 2. Germline loops: CDR1 LGHDT, CDR2 YNNKEL (reference sequence). This CDR3 reads CASSLDRGPSYEQYF. For the CDR3, the DNA is TGTGCCAGCAGCCTGGACAGGGGGCCCTCCTACGAGCAGTACTTC.

The J gene is TRBJ2-7, the V gene TRBV15; 10 bases align to TRBD1. This CDR3 comprises 16 residues. CDR1 LNHNV and CDR2 YYDKDF come from the germline V gene (reference sequence). V trimming: 3 bases; J trimming: 10 bases; junction bases outside the gene matches: 15. The CDR3 region has the DNA TGTGCCACCAGCAGGGTAGGGGGGACAGGGGCAACGAACCAGTACTTC. Its protein is CATSRVGGTGATNQYF. The entire variable domain, with the rest obtained from reference TRBV15 and TRBJ2-7, is as follows: DAMVIQNPRYQVTQFGKPVTLSCSQTLNHNVMYWYQQKSSQAPKLLFHYYDKDFNNEADTPDNFQSRRPNTSFCFLDIRSPGLGDTAMYLCATSRVGGTGATNQYFGPGTRLTVT.

V is TRBV27 and J is TRBJ2-6; 7 bases map to TRBD1. V trimming: 3 bases; J trimming: 2 bases; junction bases outside the gene matches: 4. The germline V gene has CDR1 MNHEY and CDR2 SMNVEV (reference sequence). The CDR3 is made up of 16 amino acids. CDR3 in DNA: TGTGCCAGCAGTTTCGGGACAGCTCCTGGGGCCAACGTCCTGACTTTC. Amino acid sequence: CASSFGTAPGANVLTF.

J is TRBJ2-3 and V is TRBV4-3; a possible D gene is TRBD2 (7 bases). V was shortened by 0 bases and J by 5 bases, with 18 bases between the two germline ends. This CDR3 contains 17 residues. Germline V gene lookup returns CDR1 LGHNA and CDR2 YSLEER. The CDR3 sequence: CASSQERSGGLLDTQYF. CDR3 nucleotide sequence: TGCGCCAGCAGCCAAGAGAGGTCGGGGGGCCTATTAGATACGCAGTATTTT.

The chain recombines TRBV28 with TRBJ2-2; 8 positions agree with TRBD1. Per germline, CDR1 MDHEN and CDR2 SYDVKM. The CDR3 sequence is 15 residues long. V shed 5 bases, J shed 4 bases, and the junction held 6 bases outside the gene matches. CDR3 bases: TGTGCCAGCAGTCCCCGGACAGGGCGCACCGGGGAGCTGTTTTTT. Residues: CASSPRTGRTGELFF.

The chain recombines TRBV20-1 with TRBJ2-3; no firm D call. The germline V gene encodes CDR1 DFQATT and CDR2 SNEGSKA (reference sequence). V was trimmed by 5 bases and J by 5 bases, leaving 8 bases between them. The CDR3 has 11 residues. This CDR3 is CSAEAVDTQYF. As DNA, the CDR3 is TGCAGTGCTGAAGCTGTAGATACGCAGTATTTT.

The V gene is TRBV5-6, the J gene TRBJ1-2; D possibly corresponds to TRBD1 (6 bases). The CDR3 contains 13 residues. The V gene's germline CDR1 is SGHDT and CDR2 YYEEEE. Trimming pared 2 bases from V and 5 bases from J, leaving 10 bases between. The DNA of the CDR3 is TGTGCCAGCAGCTTCGGACAGAGTTATGGCTACACCTTC. Its translation is CASSFGQSYGYTF.

This clone was counted only a few times. A read error may produce the germline difference seen at one junction end. The genes are TRBV7-7 and TRBJ2-5; D is ambiguous. Germline V gene lookup returns CDR1 SSHAT and CDR2 FNYEAQ (reference sequence). This CDR3 region has 13 residues. Written as DNA, the CDR3 is TGTGCTAGCAGCTTAAACCCGGGAGAGACCCAGTACTTC. The encoded protein is CASSLNPGETQYF.

V usage is TRBV25-1 and J usage is TRBJ2-3; TRBD2 agrees at 11 bases. CDR1 and CDR2 (germline): MGHDK, SYGVNS. V lost 1 base, J lost 5 bases, and 2 bases stayed unmatched. There are 15 residues in the CDR3. The CDR3 DNA follows: TGTGCCAGCAGTGAATTAGCGGGGGGGGGAGATACGCAGTATTTT. Amino acids: CASSELAGGGDTQYF. The full variable domain, rest sourced from reference TRBV25-1 and TRBJ2-3, is EADIYQTPRYLVIGTGKKITLECSQTMGHDKMYWYQQDPGMELHLIHYSYGVNSTEKGDLSSESTVSRIRTEHFPLTLESARPSHTSQYLCASSELAGGGDTQYFGPGTRLTVL.

The chain recombines TRBV7-6 with TRBJ1-1; no clear D gene. There are 13 residues in the CDR3. Trimming left V 5 bases short and J 0 bases short, with 7 bases between. The germline V gene encodes CDR1 SGHVS and CDR2 FNYEAQ. This chain's CDR3 is CASSAQMNTEAFF. In DNA form, the CDR3 reads TGTGCCAGCAGCGCCCAGATGAACACTGAAGCTTTCTTT.

This chain links TRBV2 with TRBJ2-7; TRBD2 matches 9 bases. V trimming: 9 bases; J trimming: 2 bases; junction bases outside the gene matches: 8. The germline V gene has CDR1 SNHLY and CDR2 FYNNEI. The CDR3 is 14 amino acids. The CDR3 DNA follows: TGTGCCAGTGGCCGGACTAGCGCAACCTACGAGCAGTACTTC. Its protein is CASGRTSATYEQYF.

V and J are TRBV5-6 and TRBJ2-1; 8 nucleotides align to TRBD1. This CDR3 has 13 residues. Looked up from germline, CDR1 is SGHDT and CDR2 is YYEEEE. Unmatched junction bases numbered 4, after V lost 7 bases and J lost 4 bases. The CDR3, as DNA: TGTGCCAGCCTTAGGACAGGGTACAATGAGCAGTTCTTC. Translated, it gives CASLRTGYNEQFF.

This clone has a count of ten or more. The chain has TRBV7-9 and TRBJ2-5; 8 bases fit TRBD2. J was trimmed by 5 bases and V by 6 bases; bases with no gene match: 20. CDR3 length equals 18 residues. In germline, CDR1 is SEHNR, CDR2 FQNEAQ (reference sequence). The CDR3 protein is CASSLDGLAGYSMETQYF. CDR3 nucleotides: TGTGCCAGCAGTCTAGACGGATTAGCGGGGTACAGTATGGAGACCCAGTACTTC.

The CDR3 region is CASRSPTAHSYNEQFF. CDR3 nucleotides: TGTGCAAGTCGCTCCCCCACAGCACATAGCTACAATGAGCAGTTCTTC. The chain links TRBV12-2 to TRBJ2-1; the table assigns TRBD1, which was not confirmed against the DNA. TRBV12-2 is described as a pseudogene. The CDR3 length is 16 residues.

The chain recombines TRBV3-1 (or the pseudogene TRBV3-2) with TRBJ1-1; no clear D. CDR1 and CDR2 (germline): LGHDT, YNNKEL (reference sequence). This CDR3 has 17 residues. Trimming cost V 0 bases and J 5 bases, with 19 bases left between them. This chain's CDR3 is CASSQDGVNSRETEAFF. CDR3 nucleotide sequence: TGTGCCAGCAGCCAAGATGGGGTCAATTCGAGGGAGACTGAAGCTTTCTTT.

The chain combines TRBV7-3 with TRBJ2-1; TRBD2 aligns across 11 bases. Trimming at V came to 4 bases and at J to 2 bases, leaving 1 base not matched to a gene. This CDR3 has 15 residues. The germline gives CDR1 SGHTA, CDR2 FQGTGA. CDR3: CASSSGLAAYNEQFF. The CDR3 DNA reads as TGTGCCAGCAGCTCGGGACTAGCGGCCTACAATGAGCAGTTCTTC.

The sample holds a few counts of this clone. This sequence joins TRBV15 and TRBJ1-2; 7 bases are shared with TRBD1. This CDR3 has 13 residues. Trimming removed 5 bases from V and 2 bases from J; junction bases left unmatched: 2. The germline gives CDR1 LNHNV, CDR2 YYDKDF (reference sequence). In DNA, the CDR3 is TGTGCCACCAGCCGGGACAGAAACTATGGCTACACCTTC. It is translated as CATSRDRNYGYTF.

The rearrangement joins TRBV5-6 to TRBJ2-7; no clear D gene. Germline CDR1 reads SGHDT; CDR2 reads YYEEEE. The CDR3 runs 13 residues. V lost 0 bases and J 2 bases, leaving 6 bases between the germline ends. CDR3 residues: CASSLAAAYEQYF. CDR3 coding DNA: TGTGCCAGCAGCTTGGCCGCGGCCTACGAGCAGTACTTC.

The chain has TRBV11-2 and TRBJ1-3, with 7 positions matching TRBD1. The CDR3 loop spans 15 amino acids. J lost 4 bases, V lost 5 bases, and 8 bases had no gene match. Germline loops: CDR1 SGHAT, CDR2 FQNNGV. The DNA of the CDR3 is TGTGCCAGCAGCACCTCCGGGACAGCCGGAAACACCATATATTTT. Translating it yields CASSTSGTAGNTIYF.

This chain uses TRBV7-3 with TRBJ2-1; 8 positions agree with TRBD1. This CDR3 has 15 amino acids. In germline, CDR1 is SGHTA, CDR2 FQGTGA. The J segment lost 3 bases and the V segment lost 2 bases, leaving 3 bases of the junction unmatched. This CDR3 is CASSLQGQVYNEQFF. In nucleotides, the CDR3 is TGTGCCAGCAGCTTACAGGGACAGGTCTACAATGAGCAGTTCTTC.

The chain couples TRBV7-2 to TRBJ2-1; the match to TRBD2 covers 10 bases. The CDR3 has 17 amino acids. V lost 5 bases, J lost 1 base, and 8 bases stayed unmatched. Germline loops: CDR1 SGHTA, CDR2 FQGNSA. CDR3 nucleotide sequence: TGTGCCAGCAGCCTGCGACTAGCGGGTGTGTCCTACAATGAGCAGTTCTTC. Amino acid sequence: CASSLRLAGVSYNEQFF.

J is TRBJ1-6 and V is TRBV4-1; possibly TRBD1 for D (6 bases). The CDR3 runs to 15 residues. V lost 0 bases to trimming and J lost 9 bases, with 12 bases between them. CDR1 is MGHRA, CDR2 YSYEKL, per germline. CDR3 in DNA: TGCGCCAGCAGCCAAGAGGGGGCTAGAGGTTCACCCCTCCACTTT. Protein sequence: CASSQEGARGSPLHF.

This clone was counted between two and nine times. The gene calls are TRBV6-2 or TRBV6-3 and TRBJ2-1, with D possibly being TRBD2 (6 bases). The CDR3 runs 16 residues. The V and J ends lost 4 bases and 3 bases respectively, with 16 bases between them. Germline V gene data show CDR1 as MNHEY and CDR2 as SVGEGT. The CDR3 sequence: CASSFQTSVRYNEQFF. The CDR3 DNA reads as TGTGCCAGCAGTTTTCAGACTAGTGTCCGCTACAATGAGCAGTTCTTC.

The chain has TRBV9 and TRBJ2-1; 7 nucleotides match TRBD2. Germline V CDR1 and CDR2: SGDLS, YYNGEE. This CDR3 region has 15 residues. J lost 3 bases, V lost 3 bases, and 6 bases had no gene match. The CDR3 loop reads CASSAAGVNYNEQFF. The CDR3 DNA sequence: TGTGCCAGCAGCGCGGCGGGGGTAAACTACAATGAGCAGTTCTTC.

The chain combines TRBV6-6 with TRBJ2-1; 13 positions agree with TRBD2. Trimming removed 5 bases from V and 2 bases from J; junction bases left unmatched: 6. Germline-derived CDR1 and CDR2 are MNHNY and SVGAGI (reference sequence). This CDR3 contains 17 residues. The CDR3 nucleotides are TGTGCCAGCAGTCTCCGGACTAGCGGGAGCCCCTACAATGAGCAGTTCTTC. Translation gives CASSLRTSGSPYNEQFF.

The rearrangement joins TRBV7-2 to TRBJ2-3; 11 bases are shared with TRBD2. The length of the CDR3 is 16 residues. V trimming: 5 bases; J trimming: 4 bases; junction bases outside the gene matches: 8. The germline V gene has CDR1 SGHTA and CDR2 FQGNSA. CDR3: CASSTTSGRGADTQYF. The CDR3 nucleotides are TGTGCCAGCAGCACCACTAGCGGGAGAGGCGCAGATACGCAGTATTTT. The full variable domain, its missing parts supplied by reference TRBV7-2 and TRBJ2-3, is GAGVSQSPSNKVTEKGKDVELRCDPISGHTALYWYRQSLGQGLEFLIYFQGNSAPDKSGLPSDRFSAERTGGSVSTLTIQRTQQEDSAVYLCASSTTSGRGADTQYFGPGTRLTVL.

This chain uses TRBV28 with TRBJ1-2, with D perhaps TRBD1 (6 bases). Germline V gene lookup returns CDR1 MDHEN and CDR2 SYDVKM. The CDR3 has 15 residues. Trimming took 5 bases from V and 8 from J, leaving 21 bases between them. The CDR3 protein is CASSPLDSPYRGYTF. The CDR3 DNA reads TGTGCCAGCAGTCCTCTGGACAGTCCATATCGGGGCTACACCTTC.

The chain has TRBV19 and TRBJ2-5; maybe TRBD1 (5 bases). V lost 8 bases and J lost 5, with 15 bases in between. This CDR3 has 13 residues. Germline-derived CDR1 and CDR2 are LNHDA and SQIVND (reference sequence). CDR3 loop: CASAGMGSETQYF. For the CDR3, the DNA is TGTGCCAGTGCAGGGATGGGTTCGGAGACCCAGTACTTC.

The J gene is TRBJ2-1, the V gene TRBV5-4; TRBD2 is a possible D gene (6 bases). Per germline, CDR1 SGHNT and CDR2 YYREEE (reference sequence). The CDR3 has 15 residues. Trimming stripped 2 bases from V and 2 bases from J, with 11 bases between. This CDR3 reads CASSLGGEAYNEQFF. The CDR3 region has the DNA TGTGCCAGCAGCTTAGGAGGGGAAGCCTACAATGAGCAGTTCTTC.

This chain uses TRBV24-1 with TRBJ2-1; 9 bases are shared with TRBD2. Germline CDR1 reads KGHDR; CDR2 reads SFDVKD. Trimming cost V 0 bases and J 5 bases; bases outside gene matches: 7. The CDR3 is made up of 17 amino acids. CDR3 in DNA: TGTGCCACCAGTGATTTGAGTGCTAGCGGGGACCACAATGAGCAGTTCTTC. Translation: CATSDLSASGDHNEQFF.

CDR3 loop: CASRRGGSTDTQYF. The CDR3 DNA reads TGCGCCAGCAGGAGGGGGGGAAGCACAGATACGCAGTATTTT. The rearrangement uses TRBV5-1 and TRBJ2-3; perhaps TRBD2 as D (7 bases). V dropped 5 bases and J dropped 0 bases, with 10 bases sitting between them. The CDR3 runs to 14 residues. Germline V gene sequence: CDR1 SGHRS, CDR2 YFSETQ.